One sample yielded the 20 T cell receptor beta chains listed below, sequenced in a study of cytomegalovirus exposure and HLA in healthy donors. A multiplex PCR was run with 60 Vbeta primers and 13 Jbeta primers. Measured with immunoSEQ multiplex PCR; TCRdb has only the in-frame clones, and not every one. The sample table includes 35,000 to 45,000 clones. The sequenced sample was PBMCs. Receptors originate from a male donor in good health and CMV-seronegative.

The V gene is TRBV18, the J gene TRBJ1-1; 7 bases line up with TRBD1. This CDR3 contains 15 residues. The J segment lost 2 bases and the V segment lost 6 bases, leaving 9 bases of the junction unmatched. The germline CDR1 and CDR2 sequences are KGHSH and LQKENI. CDR3 sequence (DNA): TGTGCCAGCTCTCTCCTCGACAGGGCCAACACTGAAGCTTTCTTT. Its protein product is CASSLLDRANTEAFF. Variable domain in full (rest from reference TRBV18 and TRBJ1-1): NAGVMQNPRHLVRRRGQEARLRCSPMKGHSHVYWYRQLPEEGLKFMVYLQKENIIDESGMPKERFSAEFPKEGPSILRIQQVVRGDSAAYFCASSLLDRANTEAFFGQGTRLTVV.

The chain combines TRBV30 with TRBJ2-1; TRBD2 is a possible D gene (5 bases). This CDR3 region has 15 residues. Between the trimmed V and J ends, which lost 0 bases and 1 base, there was a span of 10 bases. The germline CDR1 and CDR2 sequences are GTSNPN and SVGIG (reference sequence). Here the CDR3 reads CAWSVLPGSYNEQFF. The CDR3 nucleotides read TGTGCCTGGAGTGTACTTCCGGGGTCCTACAATGAGCAGTTCTTC.

The chain recombines TRBV5-5 with TRBJ1-4, with 11 bases fitting TRBD1. Losses at the gene ends were 0 bases for V and 7 bases for J; bases not matched to a gene: 2. Germline CDR1 is SGHKS and CDR2 is YYEKEE (reference sequence). The CDR3 runs 15 residues. This CDR3 reads CASSLGGTGGEKLFF. The CDR3 nucleotides read TGTGCCAGCAGCTTGGGCGGGACAGGGGGTGAAAAACTGTTTTTT.

This chain uses TRBV19 with TRBJ2-1; TRBD1 might be the D (5 bases). This CDR3 has 15 residues. V was clipped by 5 bases and J by 6 bases, with 17 bases between them. CDR1 LNHDA and CDR2 SQIVND come from the germline V gene (reference sequence). CDR3 sequence reads: CASSLGASHGNEQFF. The CDR3 region has the DNA TGTGCCAGTAGTCTTGGGGCTAGTCATGGCAATGAGCAGTTCTTC.

J is TRBJ2-1 and V is TRBV29-1; 10 bases are shared with TRBD1. This CDR3 is 13 amino acids long. Germline assignment: CDR1 SQVTM and CDR2 ANQGSEA. V lost 6 bases, J lost 7 bases, and 6 bases stayed unmatched. The CDR3: CSVGTGAGNEQFF. CDR3 coding DNA: TGCAGCGTCGGGACAGGGGCGGGTAATGAGCAGTTCTTC.

The CDR3 loop reads CATSRVSETQYF. The CDR3 DNA reads as TGTGCCACCAGCAGAGTAAGCGAGACCCAGTACTTC. The V call is TRBV15, the J call TRBJ2-5; D gene uncertain. The V end lost 1 base, the J end lost 5 bases, and 5 bases lay between the germline ends. This CDR3 is built from 12 residues. Per the germline V gene, CDR1 is LNHNV and CDR2 is YYDKDF (reference sequence).

The CDR3 DNA is TGTGCCAGCGAGGGGGATCGAGGAAACACCATATATTTT. The encoded protein is CASEGDRGNTIYF. The J gene is TRBJ1-3, the V gene TRBV2; D perhaps matches TRBD1 (6 bases). Germline V lookup: CDR1 SNHLY, CDR2 FYNNEI. The CDR3 has 13 residues. Deletions cut 8 bases from V and 4 bases from J, with 12 bases between.

Regarding this clone: This CDR3 is also generated by other DNA sequences in the sample. The chain combines TRBV11-2 with TRBJ2-5, with D perhaps TRBD2 (5 bases). The V end was cut by 1 base, the J end by 5 bases, with 8 bases between. The CDR3 runs to 13 residues. Germline V gives CDR1 SGHAT, CDR2 FQNNGV. The DNA of the CDR3 is TGTGCCAGCAGCTTAGGGGAGAAGGAGACCCAGTACTTC. It yields the protein CASSLGEKETQYF.

The chain carries TRBV6-5 and TRBJ1-3; 9 nucleotides line up with TRBD1. V gave up 8 bases and J gave up 9 bases; unmatched junction bases: 11. Per the germline V gene, CDR1 is MNHEY and CDR2 is SVGAGI. This CDR3 contains 14 residues. The CDR3 here is CASFRDRDPITIYF. Written as DNA, the CDR3 is TGTGCCAGCTTCAGGGACAGGGACCCGATCACCATATATTTT.

As concerns this clone: Given the absence of the conserved phenylalanine or tryptophan at the CDR3 end, a read error is likely. The V and J genes are TRBV7-9 and TRBJ1-1, with D hard to call. Looked up from germline, CDR1 is SEHNR and CDR2 is FQNEAQ (reference sequence). There are 13 residues in the CDR3. The ends were cut back, 2 bases at V and 3 bases at J, with 7 bases in the middle. Here the CDR3 reads CASSLTKDTEAFL. The CDR3 nucleotides read TGTGCCAGCAGCTTAACTAAGGACACTGAAGCTTTCCTT.

CDR3 protein: CASRRGANQGYEQYF. The CDR3 nucleotides read TGCGCCAGCAGGAGGGGCGCAAATCAGGGGTACGAGCAGTACTTC. The chain employs TRBV5-1 and TRBJ2-7; perhaps TRBD1 as D (6 bases). This CDR3 is built from 15 residues. Germline lookup yields CDR1 SGHRS and CDR2 YFSETQ. V was trimmed by 5 bases and J by 4 bases, leaving 19 bases between them.

J is TRBJ2-6 and V is TRBV6-5; D gene ambiguous. Germline V lookup: CDR1 MNHEY, CDR2 SVGAGI. The CDR3 has 15 amino acids. Trimming stripped 4 bases from V and 0 bases from J, with 7 bases between. DNA for the CDR3: TGTGCCAGCAGTTCCCCAGGCTCTGGGGCCAACGTCCTGACTTTC. Its translation: CASSSPGSGANVLTF.

The rearrangement links TRBV5-6 to TRBJ1-2, with 11 bases identical to TRBD1. Germline V gene lookup returns CDR1 SGHDT and CDR2 YYEEEE. The V segment lost 5 bases and the J segment 8 bases; nucleotides outside the gene matches: 17. The CDR3 is 17 amino acids. CDR3 DNA: TGTGCCAGCAGGATGAAGGACAGGGGGCTCTCGGTGGAGGGCTACACCTTC. This codes for CASRMKDRGLSVEGYTF.

The V gene is TRBV2, the J gene TRBJ2-1; TRBD1 is a possible D gene (5 bases). This CDR3 region has 14 residues. CDR1 SNHLY and CDR2 FYNNEI come from the germline V gene. Deletions cut 6 bases from V and 8 bases from J, with 17 bases between. The CDR3 spells CASSSEQGSDEQFF. The CDR3 DNA reads TGTGCCAGCAGCTCCGAGCAGGGTTCGGATGAGCAGTTCTTC.

The gene calls are TRBV6-6 and TRBJ1-4; possibly TRBD1 for D (6 bases). The V and J ends lost 6 bases and 8 bases respectively, with 7 bases between them. Looked up from germline, CDR1 is MNHNY and CDR2 is SVGAGI (reference sequence). CDR3 size: 11 residues. Written as DNA, the CDR3 is TGTGCCAGCAGAGGGGGAGAAAAACTGTTTTTT. As protein: CASRGGEKLFF.

CDR3 bases: TGTGCCAGCAGCCCCCTCAGGGGATGGGGGGAGCTGTTTTTT. It specifies CASSPLRGWGELFF. The gene calls are TRBV7-3 and TRBJ2-2, with a possible D match to TRBD1 (6 bases). The germline V and J ends were trimmed by 5 bases and 8 bases, with 15 bases remaining between them. The CDR3 runs to 14 residues. Germline-derived CDR1 and CDR2 are SGHTA and FQGTGA.

V is TRBV2 and J is TRBJ1-2, with D maybe TRBD1 (5 bases). This CDR3 has 13 residues. Germline V lookup: CDR1 SNHLY, CDR2 FYNNEI. The V and J ends lost 6 bases and 8 bases respectively, with 16 bases between them. The CDR3 DNA sequence: TGTGCCAGCAGGGCCAGGGATTTGAGGGGCTACACCTTC. Translation: CASRARDLRGYTF.

The chain combines TRBV30 with TRBJ2-4, with TRBD1 identical over 8 bases. The CDR3 length is 16 residues. Per the germline V gene, CDR1 is GTSNPN and CDR2 is SVGIG (reference sequence). V was pared by 2 bases and J by 1 base, with 7 bases of the junction left unmatched. CDR3 in amino acids: CAWSPPRTGAKNIQYF. The CDR3, as DNA: TGTGCCTGGAGTCCTCCAAGGACAGGGGCCAAAAACATTCAGTACTTC. Complete variable domain (other parts from reference TRBV30 and TRBJ2-4): SQTIHQWPATLVQPVGSPLSLECTVEGTSNPNLYWYRQAAGRGLQLLFYSVGIGQISSEVPQNLSASRPQDRQFILSSKKLLLSDSGFYLCAWSPPRTGAKNIQYFGAGTRLSVL.

The rearrangement links TRBV18 to TRBJ2-7, with a possible D match to TRBD2 (6 bases). This CDR3 is built from 13 residues. V lost 3 bases to trimming and J lost 6 bases, with 12 bases between them. Germline V gene data show CDR1 as KGHSH and CDR2 as LQKENI. CDR3 amino acids: CASSPAGRVEQYF. CDR3 DNA sequence: TGTGCCAGCTCACCGGCGGGGCGGGTCGAGCAGTACTTC.

The V gene is TRBV29-1, the J gene TRBJ2-1, with TRBD2 identical over 12 bases. Germline V gives CDR1 SQVTM, CDR2 ANQGSEA. This CDR3 comprises 16 residues. V was clipped by 4 bases and J by 2 bases; unmatched bases: 6. The CDR3 DNA is TGCAGCGTTGGACTAGCGGGAGAAAGTACCTACAATGAGCAGTTCTTC. Encoded protein: CSVGLAGESTYNEQFF.